The 29 T cell receptor beta chains reported below all come from one sample, sequenced in a study of blood T cell repertoires in COVID-19 (dated by TCRdb to about 2020). The receptor library was made with the immunoSEQ multiplex PCR assay. The immuneACCESS repertoire file appears here via TCRdb, limited to in-frame rearrangements. These files lack a portion of the clones; in checked studies, under half of the deficit traces to unresolved V genes, and the cause of the others is not known. The sample table shows 250,000 to 300,000 clones, and roughly 88% are seen once. Around 0.8% of the sample belongs to the ten largest clones. The sequencing sample was made of peripheral blood. Every receptor here comes from a woman aged 30 to 39 with acute or convalescent COVID-19.

The V gene is TRBV27, the J gene TRBJ2-5; weak D call: TRBD1 (5 bases). The germline CDR1 and CDR2 sequences are MNHEY and SMNVEV (reference sequence). CDR3 length: 13 residues. The ends were cut back, 4 bases at V and 2 bases at J, with 8 bases in the middle. The CDR3 nucleotides are TGTGCCAGCAGTTACAGGAGACAAGAGACCCAGTACTTC. This codes for CASSYRRQETQYF.

The J gene is TRBJ1-3, the V gene TRBV5-1, with 9 positions matching TRBD1. V dropped 3 bases and J dropped 0; count of bases not matched to a gene: 4. CDR1 and CDR2 (germline): SGHRS, YFSETQ. The CDR3 covers 16 residues. The CDR3 nucleotides are TGCGCCAGCAGCTCCGGGACAGGGAGCTCTGGAAACACCATATATTTT. Its protein product is CASSSGTGSSGNTIYF.

This rearrangement joins TRBV2 to TRBJ2-7; no clear D gene. Trimming cost V 2 bases and J 6 bases, with 5 bases left between them. CDR1 is SNHLY, CDR2 FYNNEI, per germline. This CDR3 contains 11 residues. The CDR3 is CASSERVEQYF. The CDR3, as DNA: TGTGCCAGCAGTGAACGGGTCGAGCAGTACTTC.

In this sample, this clone turned up once. The rearrangement uses TRBV6-2 or TRBV6-3 and TRBJ2-5, with 8 bases matching TRBD1. Trimming removed 4 bases from V and 5 bases from J; junction bases left unmatched: 9. Germline loops: CDR1 MNHEY, CDR2 SVGEGT. The CDR3 sequence is 15 residues long. The CDR3 is CASSSTTGARETQYF. CDR3 in DNA: TGTGCCAGCAGTTCGACGACAGGGGCGAGGGAGACCCAGTACTTC.

The chain uses TRBV19 and TRBJ2-2; no clear D. This CDR3 contains 14 residues. Trimming removed 0 bases from V and 4 bases from J, with 6 bases in between. CDR1 and CDR2 from the germline V gene are LNHDA and SQIVND (reference sequence). The CDR3 DNA is TGTGCCAGTAGTATAGATCGTCGCACCGGGGAGCTGTTTTTT. Its translation is CASSIDRRTGELFF.

J is TRBJ2-1 and V is TRBV7-2; TRBD2 aligns across 9 bases. The CDR3 is 17 residues long. V was pared by 2 bases and J by 5 bases, with 10 bases of the junction left unmatched. Germline assignment: CDR1 SGHTA and CDR2 FQGNSA. The CDR3 DNA is TGTGCCAGCAGCTTAACGTCTATAGCGGGAGTTAACAATGAGCAGTTCTTC. Its protein is CASSLTSIAGVNNEQFF.

CDR3 sequence: CASSYSPGSFAGELFF. The DNA for the CDR3 is TGTGCCAGCAGTTACTCCCCGGGATCGTTTGCCGGGGAGCTGTTTTTT. This chain connects TRBV6-2 or TRBV6-3 to TRBJ2-2, with TRBD2 as a possible D gene (5 bases). The germline V and J ends were trimmed by 0 bases and 6 bases, with 14 bases remaining between them. The CDR3 has 16 amino acids. Germline values: CDR1 MNHEY, CDR2 SVGEGT.

The chain joins TRBV5-4 to TRBJ2-7; possibly TRBD2 for D (6 bases). V was cut by 3 bases and J by 0 bases, with 10 bases left in between. Germline lookup yields CDR1 SGHNT and CDR2 YYREEE (reference sequence). The CDR3 contains 14 residues. Written as DNA, the CDR3 is TGTGCCAGCAGCTCAGAGCGGGCCTCCTACGAGCAGTACTTC. Translating it yields CASSSERASYEQYF.

This chain uses TRBV28 with TRBJ2-3, with 9 bases aligning to TRBD2. The V and J ends lost 3 bases and 1 base, in that order; junction bases with no gene match: 8. CDR3 length: 17 amino acids. The germline CDR1 and CDR2 sequences are MDHEN and SYDVKM. CDR3 nucleotides: TGTGCCAGCAGTTTCACTAGCGGGCCCTCGGGCACAGATACGCAGTATTTT. It translates to CASSFTSGPSGTDTQYF.

This chain joins TRBV30 and TRBJ2-1, with D unclear. Per the germline V gene, CDR1 is GTSNPN and CDR2 is SVGIG (reference sequence). Trimming took off 5 bases at V and 8 bases at J, with 10 bases between the two ends. This CDR3 contains 11 residues. CDR3 loop: CAWGTKDEQFF. CDR3 DNA sequence: TGTGCCTGGGGTACTAAGGATGAGCAGTTCTTC.

The genes are TRBV19 and TRBJ1-1; 11 nucleotides agree with TRBD1. CDR3 size: 16 residues. The germline CDR1 and CDR2 sequences are LNHDA and SQIVND (reference sequence). The V gene end was trimmed by 4 bases and the J gene end by 4 bases; junction bases not matched to a gene: 8. This CDR3 reads CASSRPTGTGGTEAFF. The CDR3, as DNA: TGTGCCAGTAGTAGGCCAACCGGGACAGGGGGCACTGAAGCTTTCTTT. Based on the CDR3 plus reference TRBV19 and TRBJ1-1, the full variable domain is DGGITQSPKYLFRKEGQNVTLSCEQNLNHDAMYWYRQDPGQGLRLIYYSQIVNDFQKGDIAEGYSVSREKKESFPLTVTSAQKNPTAFYLCASSRPTGTGGTEAFFGQGTRLTVV.

The chain combines TRBV14 with TRBJ2-7; possibly TRBD2 for D (6 bases). Trimming left V 2 bases short and J 3 bases short, with 17 bases between. The CDR3 consists of 16 residues. Germline-derived CDR1 and CDR2 are SGHDN and FVKESK. CDR3 residues: CASSQTSLRGLYEQYF. Here the CDR3 DNA reads TGTGCCAGCAGCCAAACTTCCCTTCGGGGACTCTACGAGCAGTACTTC.

V and J are TRBV3-1 (or the pseudogene TRBV3-2) and TRBJ2-1; TRBD2 aligns across 11 bases. V was clipped by 4 bases and J by 8 bases; unmatched bases: 10. This CDR3 is built from 16 residues. Germline lookup yields CDR1 LGHDT and CDR2 YNNKEL (reference sequence). The chain's CDR3 is CASSRATSGGSDEQFF. CDR3 DNA sequence: TGTGCCAGCAGCCGCGCAACTAGCGGGGGCAGCGATGAGCAGTTCTTC.

V is TRBV7-8 and J is TRBJ1-5; 10 bases fit TRBD1. Trimming removed 6 bases from V and 4 bases from J; junction bases left unmatched: 6. Germline CDR1 SGHVS, CDR2 FQNEAQ. This CDR3 is built from 15 residues. The DNA of the CDR3 is TGTGCCAGCAGTTATGACAGGGGGCTGAATCAGCCCCAGCATTTT. Translation gives CASSYDRGLNQPQHF.

The chain links TRBV5-1 to TRBJ1-1; 7 bases line up with TRBD1. Trimming cost V 0 bases and J 3 bases; bases outside gene matches: 5. The CDR3 is 15 amino acids. Per the germline V gene, CDR1 is SGHRS and CDR2 is YFSETQ. The CDR3 bases are TGCGCCAGCAGCTTGGAGCCAGGGGGGTACACTGAAGCTTTCTTT. Encoded protein: CASSLEPGGYTEAFF. The full variable domain, completed using reference TRBV5-1 and TRBJ1-1, is KAGVTQTPRYLIKTRGQQVTLSCSPISGHRSVSWYQQTPGQGLQFLFEYFSETQRNKGNFPGRFSGRQFSNSRSEMNVSTLELGDSALYLCASSLEPGGYTEAFFGQGTRLTVV.

The rearrangement joins TRBV7-2 to TRBJ2-6, with D perhaps matching TRBD2 (5 bases). The CDR3 has 18 amino acids. Trimming left V 5 bases short and J 2 bases short, with 19 bases between. Germline values: CDR1 SGHTA, CDR2 FQGNSA. The CDR3 coding sequence is TGTGCCAGCAGCCGCTCGAGGGCTAGGACCCCTGGGGCCAACGTCCTGACTTTC. Amino acids: CASSRSRARTPGANVLTF.

The CDR3 loop is CASSSRPSSTDTQYF. CDR3 DNA: TGTGCCAGCAGCTCGCGCCCCTCCTCCACAGATACGCAGTATTTT. This chain joins TRBV11-2 and TRBJ2-3; no firm D call. The CDR3 covers 15 residues. Germline V gene lookup returns CDR1 SGHAT and CDR2 FQNNGV. Trimming took off 4 bases at V and 2 bases at J, with 13 bases between the two ends. Supplemented by reference TRBV11-2 and TRBJ2-3, the full variable domain reads EAGVAQSPRYKIIEKRQSVAFWCNPISGHATLYWYQQILGQGPKLLIQFQNNGVVDDSQLPKDRFSAERLKGVDSTLKIQPAKLEDSAVYLCASSSRPSSTDTQYFGPGTRLTVL.

This clone has more than one count but fewer than ten. One end of the junction varies from germline; a read error may be responsible. The chain combines TRBV7-7 with TRBJ2-5, with 9 bases matching TRBD1. In germline, CDR1 is SSHAT, CDR2 FNYEAQ (reference sequence). The CDR3 extends over 16 amino acids. This chain's CDR3 is CASSLLGQGRGETQYF. The CDR3 bases are TGTGCTAGCAGCTTGCTCGGACAGGGGAGAGGGGAGACCCAGTACTTC.

The count of this clone is one. The V gene is TRBV5-1, the J gene TRBJ2-1, with TRBD2 matching over 11 bases. V was clipped by 4 bases and J by 7 bases; unmatched bases: 10. The CDR3 covers 16 residues. Germline CDR1 SGHRS, CDR2 YFSETQ. DNA for the CDR3: TGCGCCAGCAGCCTTTTAGCGGGAGGGTCGGGGAATGAGCAGTTCTTC. It yields the protein CASSLLAGGSGNEQFF.

DNA for the CDR3: TGTGCCAGCAGCGCTAGCGGGAGGAGCTCCTACAATGAGCAGTTCTTC. Its protein is CASSASGRSSYNEQFF. V is TRBV3-1 (or the pseudogene TRBV3-2) and J is TRBJ2-1, with 11 bases aligning to TRBD2. V lost 5 bases, J lost 0 bases, and 3 bases stayed unmatched. CDR3 length: 16 residues. Germline CDR1 is LGHDT and CDR2 is YNNKEL (reference sequence).

This sequence joins TRBV5-4 and TRBJ2-1, with D perhaps TRBD1 (5 bases). V gave up 5 bases and J gave up 6 bases, with 12 bases separating them. The CDR3 consists of 13 residues. Germline V lookup: CDR1 SGHNT, CDR2 YYREEE (reference sequence). CDR3 DNA: TGTGCCAGCAGACCGGGCCAGGGCAATGAGCAGTTCTTC. This translates into CASRPGQGNEQFF.

This chain connects TRBV7-9 to TRBJ1-1; D is possibly TRBD1 (6 bases). CDR3 length: 17 residues. Trimming removed 0 bases at V and 3 bases at J, with 17 bases between. Germline V lookup: CDR1 SEHNR, CDR2 FQNEAQ (reference sequence). The CDR3 is CASSLAWTRDNYTEAFF. In nucleotides, the CDR3 is TGTGCCAGCAGCTTAGCCTGGACTCGGGACAATTACACTGAAGCTTTCTTT.

This clone was picked up one time. The genes are TRBV3-1 (or the pseudogene TRBV3-2) and TRBJ1-4, with a weak D call TRBD1 (5 bases). Germline lookup yields CDR1 LGHDT and CDR2 YNNKEL (reference sequence). The CDR3 consists of 14 residues. Trimming stripped 1 base from V and 8 bases from J, with 11 bases between. The DNA of the CDR3 is TGTGCCAGCAGCCAAGGCTGGAGGGGAGAAAAACTGTTTTTT. Protein: CASSQGWRGEKLFF.

This chain connects TRBV10-1 to TRBJ2-1; D is ambiguous. CDR3 length equals 12 residues. Trimming took off 2 bases at V and 5 bases at J, with 4 bases between the two ends. Per the germline V gene, CDR1 is WNHNN and CDR2 is SYGVQD (reference sequence). The CDR3 coding sequence is TGCGCCAGCAGTGAGCCCGACAATGAGCAGTTCTTC. Translated: CASSEPDNEQFF.

The chain carries TRBV2 and TRBJ2-7; 7 bases match TRBD2. Germline CDR1 reads SNHLY; CDR2 reads FYNNEI. The junction had 3 bases not matched to a gene; V was cut back by 1 base and J by 6 bases. The CDR3 totals 13 residues. The CDR3 nucleotides are TGTGCCAGCAGTGAAGGGGAGGGATTCGAGCAGTACTTC. This encodes CASSEGEGFEQYF.

The rearrangement links TRBV12-3 or TRBV12-4 to TRBJ2-7, with a weak D call TRBD1 (6 bases). The CDR3 has 12 amino acids. V dropped 6 bases and J dropped 3 bases, with 9 bases sitting between them. CDR3 nucleotide sequence: TGTGCCAGCAGCTGGACAGTCTACGAGCAGTACTTC. Translated, it gives CASSWTVYEQYF.

The chain joins TRBV5-1 to TRBJ1-4; 7 bases align to TRBD1. Germline V lookup: CDR1 SGHRS, CDR2 YFSETQ. V shed 4 bases and J 10 bases; nucleotides not matched to a gene: 13. CDR3 length: 15 amino acids. CDR3 DNA: TGCGCCAGCAGCGCACGGACAGGAACGACTGGAAAACTGTTTTTT. Translation gives CASSARTGTTGKLFF.

The V call is TRBV5-1, the J call TRBJ1-2, with 10 bases matching TRBD1. Germline values: CDR1 SGHRS, CDR2 YFSETQ. J lost 4 bases, V lost 4 bases, and 10 bases had no gene match. CDR3 length: 16 residues. CDR3 loop: CASSPTGTGEAYGYTF. Here the CDR3 DNA reads TGCGCCAGCAGCCCAACTGGGACAGGGGAAGCCTATGGCTACACCTTC.

The chain joins TRBV7-8 to TRBJ1-2; 9 positions agree with TRBD1. Germline CDR1 SGHVS, CDR2 FQNEAQ. The CDR3 has 19 amino acids. J gave up 1 base and V 5 bases, and 17 bases lay outside the gene matches. The chain's CDR3 is CASSESQIRGQGFNYGYTF. The CDR3, as DNA: TGTGCCAGCAGCGAAAGCCAAATCCGGGGACAGGGCTTTAACTATGGCTACACCTTC.